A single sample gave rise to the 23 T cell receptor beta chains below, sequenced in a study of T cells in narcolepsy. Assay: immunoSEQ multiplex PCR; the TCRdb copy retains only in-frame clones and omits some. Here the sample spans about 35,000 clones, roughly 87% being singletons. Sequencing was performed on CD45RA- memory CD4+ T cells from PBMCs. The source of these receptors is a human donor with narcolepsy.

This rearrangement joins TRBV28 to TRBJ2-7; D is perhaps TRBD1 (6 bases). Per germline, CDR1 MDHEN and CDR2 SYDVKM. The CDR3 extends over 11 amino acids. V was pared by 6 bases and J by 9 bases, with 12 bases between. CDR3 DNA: TGTGCCAGCAGCGGGACATTTGGGCAGTACTTC. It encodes CASSGTFGQYF.

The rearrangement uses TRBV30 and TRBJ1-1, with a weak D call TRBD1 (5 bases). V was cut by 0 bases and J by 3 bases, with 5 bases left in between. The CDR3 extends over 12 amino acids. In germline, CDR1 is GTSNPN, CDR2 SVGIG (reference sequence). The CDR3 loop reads CAWSVQDTEAFF. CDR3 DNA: TGTGCCTGGAGTGTACAGGACACTGAAGCTTTCTTT.

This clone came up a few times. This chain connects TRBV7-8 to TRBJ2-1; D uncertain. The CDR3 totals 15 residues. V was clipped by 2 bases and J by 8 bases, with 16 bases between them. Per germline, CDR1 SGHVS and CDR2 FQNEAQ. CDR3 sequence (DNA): TGTGCCAGCAGCTTATACAGCACTAACCGCCATGAGCAGTTCTTC. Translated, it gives CASSLYSTNRHEQFF.

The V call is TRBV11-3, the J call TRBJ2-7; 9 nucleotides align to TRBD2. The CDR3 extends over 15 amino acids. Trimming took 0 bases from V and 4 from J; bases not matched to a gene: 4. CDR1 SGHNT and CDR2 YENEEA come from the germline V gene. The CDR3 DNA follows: TGTGCCAGCAGCTTAGAAGCGGGAGGTGGTTACGAGCAGTACTTC. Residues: CASSLEAGGGYEQYF.

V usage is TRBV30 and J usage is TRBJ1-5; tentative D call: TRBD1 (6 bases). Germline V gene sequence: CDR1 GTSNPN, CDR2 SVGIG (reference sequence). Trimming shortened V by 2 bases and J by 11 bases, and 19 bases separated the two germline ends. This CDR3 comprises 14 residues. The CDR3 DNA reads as TGTGCCTGGAGTCCCGCGGGGGCCGGGATTGCCCAGCATTTT. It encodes CAWSPAGAGIAQHF.

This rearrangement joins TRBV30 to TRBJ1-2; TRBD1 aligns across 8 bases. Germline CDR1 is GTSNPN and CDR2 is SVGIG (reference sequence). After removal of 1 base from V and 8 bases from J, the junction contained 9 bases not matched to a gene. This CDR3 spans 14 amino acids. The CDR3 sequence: CAWSAKGQGSGYTF. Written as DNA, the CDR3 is TGTGCCTGGAGTGCCAAAGGACAGGGTAGCGGCTACACCTTC.

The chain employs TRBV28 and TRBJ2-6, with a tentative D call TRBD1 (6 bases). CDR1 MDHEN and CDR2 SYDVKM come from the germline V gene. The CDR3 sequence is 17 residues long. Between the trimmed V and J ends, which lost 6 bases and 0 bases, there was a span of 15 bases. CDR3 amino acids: CASSSDRTPSGANVLTF. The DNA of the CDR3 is TGTGCCAGCAGCTCCGACAGGACCCCCTCTGGGGCCAACGTCCTGACTTTC.

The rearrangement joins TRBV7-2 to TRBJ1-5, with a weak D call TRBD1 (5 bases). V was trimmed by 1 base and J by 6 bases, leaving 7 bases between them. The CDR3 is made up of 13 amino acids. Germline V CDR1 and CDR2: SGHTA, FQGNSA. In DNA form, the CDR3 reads TGTGCCAGCAGCTTAGGGGGGGGTCAGCCCCAGCATTTT. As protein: CASSLGGGQPQHF.

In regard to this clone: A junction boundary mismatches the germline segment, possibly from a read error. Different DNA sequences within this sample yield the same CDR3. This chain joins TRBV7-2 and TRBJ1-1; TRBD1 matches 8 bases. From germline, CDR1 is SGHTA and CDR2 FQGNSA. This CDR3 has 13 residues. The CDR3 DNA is TGTGCCAGCAGCTTTGACAGGGGAACTGAGGCTTTCTTT. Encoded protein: CASSFDRGTEAFF.

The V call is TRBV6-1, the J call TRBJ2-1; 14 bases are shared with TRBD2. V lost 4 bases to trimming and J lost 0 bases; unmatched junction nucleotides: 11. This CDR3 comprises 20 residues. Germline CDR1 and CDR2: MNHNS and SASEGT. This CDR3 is CASSARGTSGSTSSYNEQFF. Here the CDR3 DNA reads TGTGCCAGCAGTGCTAGGGGGACTAGCGGGAGTACGAGCTCCTACAATGAGCAGTTCTTC.

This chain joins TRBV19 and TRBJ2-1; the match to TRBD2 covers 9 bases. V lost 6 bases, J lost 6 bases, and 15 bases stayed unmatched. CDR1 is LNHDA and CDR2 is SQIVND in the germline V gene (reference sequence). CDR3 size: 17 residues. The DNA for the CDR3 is TGTGCCAGTAGCCCTCTTTGGGGCGGGAGGGCCGGCAATGAGCAGTTCTTC. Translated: CASSPLWGGRAGNEQFF.

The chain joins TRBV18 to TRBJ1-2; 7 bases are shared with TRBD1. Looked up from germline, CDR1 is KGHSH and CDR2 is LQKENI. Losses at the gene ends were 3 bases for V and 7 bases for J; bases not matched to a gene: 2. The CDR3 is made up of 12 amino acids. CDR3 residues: CASSPDRVGYTF. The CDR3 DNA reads TGTGCCAGCTCACCCGACAGGGTTGGCTACACCTTC.

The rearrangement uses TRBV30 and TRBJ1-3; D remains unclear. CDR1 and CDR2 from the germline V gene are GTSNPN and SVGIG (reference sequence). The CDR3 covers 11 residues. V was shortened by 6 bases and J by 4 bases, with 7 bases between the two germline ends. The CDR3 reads CACELGNTIYF. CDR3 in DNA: TGTGCCTGCGAATTGGGAAACACCATATATTTT.

The CDR3: CASSLGTGRPQHF. DNA for the CDR3: TGTGCCAGCAGCCTCGGGACCGGCAGGCCCCAGCATTTT. The chain links TRBV7-9 to TRBJ1-5; D perhaps matches TRBD1 (5 bases). This CDR3 region has 13 residues. Germline lookup yields CDR1 SEHNR and CDR2 FQNEAQ (reference sequence). Trimming took 5 bases from V and 9 from J, leaving 14 bases between them. The entire variable domain, with the rest obtained from reference TRBV7-9 and TRBJ1-5, is as follows: DTGVSQNPRHKITKRGQNVTFRCDPISEHNRLYWYRQTLGQGPEFLTYFQNEAQLEKSRLLSDRFSAERPKGSFSTLEIQRTEQGDSAMYLCASSLGTGRPQHFGDGTRLSIL.

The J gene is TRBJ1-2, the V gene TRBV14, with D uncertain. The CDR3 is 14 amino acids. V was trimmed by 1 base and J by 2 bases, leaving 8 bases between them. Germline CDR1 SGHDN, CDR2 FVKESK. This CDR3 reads CASSQGALNYGYTF. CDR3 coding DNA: TGTGCCAGCAGCCAAGGGGCCTTGAACTATGGCTACACCTTC.

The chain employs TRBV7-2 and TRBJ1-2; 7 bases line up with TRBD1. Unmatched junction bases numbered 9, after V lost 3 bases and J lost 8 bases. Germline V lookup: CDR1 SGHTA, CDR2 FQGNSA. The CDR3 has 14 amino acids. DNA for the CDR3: TGTGCCAGCAGCTTTTCCCAGGGGGTTAGCGGCTACACCTTC. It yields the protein CASSFSQGVSGYTF. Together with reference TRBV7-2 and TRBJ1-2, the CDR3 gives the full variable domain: GAGVSQSPSNKVTEKGKDVELRCDPISGHTALYWYRQSLGQGLEFLIYFQGNSAPDKSGLPSDRFSAERTGGSVSTLTIQRTQQEDSAVYLCASSFSQGVSGYTFGSGTRLTVV.

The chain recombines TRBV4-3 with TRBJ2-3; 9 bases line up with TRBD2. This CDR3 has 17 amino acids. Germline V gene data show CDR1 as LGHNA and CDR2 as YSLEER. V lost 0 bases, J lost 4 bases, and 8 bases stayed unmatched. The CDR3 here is CASSQDLAGVRADTQYF. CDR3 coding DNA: TGCGCCAGCAGCCAAGATTTAGCGGGAGTCCGGGCAGATACGCAGTATTTT.

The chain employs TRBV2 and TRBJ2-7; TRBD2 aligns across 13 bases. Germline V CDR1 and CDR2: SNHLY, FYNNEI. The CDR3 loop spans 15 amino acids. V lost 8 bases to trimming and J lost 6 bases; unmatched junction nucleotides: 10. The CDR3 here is CASRTSGRGFGEQYF. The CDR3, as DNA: TGTGCCAGCCGGACTAGCGGGAGAGGTTTCGGCGAGCAGTACTTC.

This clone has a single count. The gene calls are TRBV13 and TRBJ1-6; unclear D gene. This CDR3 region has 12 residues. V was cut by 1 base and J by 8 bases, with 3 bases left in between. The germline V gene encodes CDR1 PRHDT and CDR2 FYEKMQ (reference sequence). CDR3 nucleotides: TGTGCCAGCAGCTTAGATGATTCACCCCTCCACTTT. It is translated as CASSLDDSPLHF.

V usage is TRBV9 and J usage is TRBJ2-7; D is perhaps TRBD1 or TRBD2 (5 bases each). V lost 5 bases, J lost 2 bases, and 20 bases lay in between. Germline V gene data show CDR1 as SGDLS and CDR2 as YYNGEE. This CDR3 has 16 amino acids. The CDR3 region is CASSADVGTRTYEQYF. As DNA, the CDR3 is TGTGCCAGCAGTGCCGACGTCGGGACCCGCACCTACGAGCAGTACTTC.

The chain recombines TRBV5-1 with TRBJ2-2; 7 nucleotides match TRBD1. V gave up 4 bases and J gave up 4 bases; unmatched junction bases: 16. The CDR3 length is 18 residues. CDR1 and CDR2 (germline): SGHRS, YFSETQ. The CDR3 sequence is CASSHRTGSGTTTGELFF. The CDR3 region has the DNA TGCGCCAGCAGCCATAGGACAGGTTCGGGCACTACCACCGGGGAGCTGTTTTTT.

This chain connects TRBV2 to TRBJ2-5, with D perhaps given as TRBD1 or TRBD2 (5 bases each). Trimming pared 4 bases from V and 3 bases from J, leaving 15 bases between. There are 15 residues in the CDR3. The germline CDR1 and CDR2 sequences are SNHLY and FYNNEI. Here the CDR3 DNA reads TGTGCCAGCAGTGGAGCCTCGGGGACGAAAGAGACCCAGTACTTC. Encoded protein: CASSGASGTKETQYF.

CDR3 coding DNA: TGTGCCGGGAAACTCACCGGGACAGGGCCCGGGGAGCTGTTTTTT. This translates into CAGKLTGTGPGELFF. The V and J genes are TRBV19 and TRBJ2-2, with TRBD1 matching 9 bases. V dropped 11 bases and J dropped 6; count of bases not matched to a gene: 13. The CDR3 loop spans 15 amino acids. Germline CDR1 reads LNHDA; CDR2 reads SQIVND (reference sequence).